This T cell receptor beta chain was recovered during a study of blood T cell repertoires in COVID-19. Turning to the study itself: Specimens from acute and convalescent COVID-19 originated in the United States, Italy and Spain. Sample material is recorded as cDNA or gDNA derived from T cells, B-cell-depleted T cells, or PBMCs.

Per the original methods: Reference gene primer amplification gave nucleated cell count estimates. Data came from immunoSEQ multiplex PCR; TCRdb stores just in-frame clones and leaves some out. The V and J calls and clone size were taken over from that table, and D and trimming were inferred from the DNA. The sample consists of around 700,000 clones, about 87% of them appearing once. Germline V lookup: CDR1 MNHEY, CDR2 SVGAGI. The length of the CDR3 is 15 residues. J lost 2 bases, V lost 6 bases, and 5 bases had no gene match. V gene TRBV6-5 combines with J gene TRBJ1-2; TRBD1 matches 11 bases. The TCR was taken from a woman aged 18-29 years with acute or convalescent COVID-19. Sequencing was performed on peripheral blood. CDR3 loop: CASRGQGVANYGYTF. In DNA form, the CDR3 reads TGTGCCAGCAGGGGACAGGGGGTCGCCAACTATGGCTACACCTTC.